Here is one T cell receptor beta chain with its context. Its antigen is not identified. The data were obtained in a study of naive and memory T cell subsets. Per the germline V gene, CDR1 is SGHAT and CDR2 is FQDESV (reference sequence). This CDR3 has 14 residues. The V end lost 4 bases, the J end lost 7 bases, and 13 bases lay between the germline ends. CMV status came from CD4+ T cell IFNgamma after overnight CMV lysate stimulation of fresh PBMCs. The beta constant-region primer was an equimolar mix of two oligonucleotides covering TRBC1 and TRBC2. TCRdb reanalysed the UMI-ligation and nested PCR reads using MiXCR and keeps one entry per CDR3 protein. Of around 160,000 distinct CDR3 sequences in the sample, approximately 15% are singletons; the top ten hold more than 0.13%. The study's findings and limits: Over 85% of naive TCR sequences appeared only once, unlike memory subsets. Especially in CD8 cells, naive repertoires contained a few larger clonotypes, possibly CD45RA-re-expressing memory cells. Naive and memory repertoire findings lacked a ground truth for validation.

The chain carries TRBV11-1 and TRBJ1-4, with D perhaps matching TRBD1 (6 bases). The source of this sequence is a human donor in good health. What was sequenced was naive CD4+ T cells from blood. DNA for the CDR3: TGTGCCAGCAGCTACAGACAGGACGCTGAAAAACTGTTTTTT. Encoded protein: CASSYRQDAEKLFF.